These 22 T cell receptor beta chains came from one sample sequenced in a study of blood T cell repertoires in COVID-19. Produced via immunoSEQ multiplex PCR; TCRdb's table is partial and in-frame only. There are around 280,000 clones in the sample; roughly 85% occur only once, and under 7% lies in the top ten. The specimen sequenced was PBMCs or T cells enriched from blood (not recorded which). These receptors originate from a middle-aged woman who had recovered from COVID-19.

The chain is built from TRBV6-5 and TRBJ2-1; perhaps TRBD2 as D (5 bases). Germline CDR1 and CDR2: MNHEY and SVGAGI. V gave up 2 bases and J gave up 3 bases, with 14 bases separating them. The CDR3 loop spans 16 amino acids. This CDR3 reads CASSYEGGASYNEQFF. The CDR3 bases are TGTGCCAGCAGTTACGAGGGCGGAGCCAGCTACAATGAGCAGTTCTTC.

Notes on this clone: The same CDR3 also results from other DNA sequences found in this sample. The chain is built from TRBV7-2 and TRBJ2-5; D is undetermined. The CDR3 loop spans 12 amino acids. Germline V gene data show CDR1 as SGHTA and CDR2 as FQGNSA. The V end lost 5 bases, the J end lost 5 bases, and 9 bases lay between the germline ends. The CDR3 bases are TGTGCCAGCAGCCTTGCCCGGGAGACCCAGTACTTC. Amino acid sequence: CASSLARETQYF.

The chain uses TRBV11-2 and TRBJ2-7, with TRBD1 identical over 8 bases. CDR1 SGHAT and CDR2 FQNNGV come from the germline V gene. The CDR3 sequence is 17 residues long. J was trimmed by 3 bases and V by 1 base; bases with no gene match: 11. CDR3 region: CASSLGVGGTGIYEQYF. CDR3 bases: TGTGCCAGCAGCTTAGGAGTTGGGGGGACAGGAATCTACGAGCAGTACTTC. The variable domain in full, completed from reference TRBV11-2 and TRBJ2-7, reads EAGVAQSPRYKIIEKRQSVAFWCNPISGHATLYWYQQILGQGPKLLIQFQNNGVVDDSQLPKDRFSAERLKGVDSTLKIQPAKLEDSAVYLCASSLGVGGTGIYEQYFGPGTRLTVT.

The rearrangement uses TRBV4-3 and TRBJ1-1; D remains unclear. The germline V and J ends were trimmed by 4 bases and 1 base, with 10 bases remaining between them. Germline V gene data show CDR1 as LGHNA and CDR2 as YSLEER. This CDR3 comprises 14 residues. The CDR3 loop is CASSPGRQNTEAFF. CDR3 DNA sequence: TGCGCCAGCAGCCCCGGGAGACAGAACACTGAAGCTTTCTTT.

This clone was recorded only once. The rearrangement uses TRBV29-1 and TRBJ1-2; TRBD1 agrees at 7 bases. Germline assignment: CDR1 SQVTM and CDR2 ANQGSEA. The CDR3 loop spans 12 amino acids. J was trimmed by 6 bases and V by 7 bases; bases with no gene match: 8. CDR3 sequence: CSAGTEFNGYTF. Written as DNA, the CDR3 is TGCAGCGCGGGGACAGAGTTTAATGGCTACACCTTC.

This clone was found a few times. J is TRBJ2-7 and V is TRBV27; tentative D call: TRBD1 (6 bases). Germline V gene sequence: CDR1 MNHEY, CDR2 SMNVEV (reference sequence). CDR3 length: 14 residues. V shed 6 bases and J shed 0 bases, with 12 bases lying between them. CDR3 coding DNA: TGTGCCAGCAGCCCGGACAGCCTCTCCTACGAGCAGTACTTC. It is translated as CASSPDSLSYEQYF.

The chain links TRBV28 to TRBJ1-2, with unresolved D. This CDR3 region has 14 residues. V was cut by 8 bases and J by 2 bases, with 15 bases left in between. Germline V gene sequence: CDR1 MDHEN, CDR2 SYDVKM. CDR3 DNA sequence: TGTGCCAGCGGAACAGCCTCCAACAACTATGGCTACACCTTC. Amino acids: CASGTASNNYGYTF.

The chain employs TRBV21-1 and TRBJ2-2; the table's D call, TRBD2, has no DNA check behind it. TRBV21-1 represents a pseudogene. CDR3 length: 16 amino acids. The chain's CDR3 is CASSKVTGRGTGELFF. The CDR3 DNA sequence: TGTGCCAGCAGCAAAGTAACGGGGAGGGGCACCGGGGAGCTGTTTTTT.

The rearrangement uses TRBV5-1 and TRBJ2-7, with a weak D call TRBD2 (7 bases). CDR3 size: 14 residues. Deletions cut 0 bases from V and 6 bases from J, with 13 bases between. CDR1 is SGHRS, CDR2 YFSETQ, per germline. As DNA, the CDR3 is TGCGCCAGCAGCTTGGCGAGGGGGGGAATCGAGCAGTACTTC. It is translated as CASSLARGGIEQYF.

This chain links TRBV28 with TRBJ1-3; D uncertain. The CDR3 sequence is 15 residues long. Trimming removed 0 bases from V and 0 bases from J, with 6 bases in between. Germline V CDR1 and CDR2: MDHEN, SYDVKM. CDR3 bases: TGTGCCAGCAGTTTATGGGGCAGCTCTGGAAACACCATATATTTT. This gives the protein CASSLWGSSGNTIYF.

This clone was recorded a few times. This chain connects TRBV6-5 to TRBJ2-1; 11 nucleotides line up with TRBD2. The CDR3 has 14 amino acids. V was clipped by 11 bases and J by 4 bases; unmatched bases: 7. The germline V gene encodes CDR1 MNHEY and CDR2 SVGAGI. The CDR3 DNA sequence: TGTGCCGCATCGACTAGCGGGACTTACAATGAGCAGTTCTTC. Translation gives CAASTSGTYNEQFF.

This chain uses TRBV7-2 with TRBJ1-6; 8 nucleotides match TRBD1. The V segment lost 4 bases and the J segment 5 bases; nucleotides outside the gene matches: 13. The germline V gene has CDR1 SGHTA and CDR2 FQGNSA. The CDR3 covers 18 residues. CDR3 amino acids: CASSSVGLDRGHNSPLHF. For the CDR3, the DNA is TGTGCCAGCAGCTCGGTGGGATTAGACAGGGGCCATAATTCACCCCTCCACTTT.

In this sample, this clone turned up a few times. The chain employs TRBV11-2 and TRBJ2-7; D possibly corresponds to TRBD1 (6 bases). Germline lookup yields CDR1 SGHAT and CDR2 FQNNGV. The CDR3 spans 12 residues. Trimming stripped 7 bases from V and 6 bases from J, with 13 bases between. The CDR3 bases are TGTGCCAGCATCGCACAGGGACCCGAGCAGTACTTC. Translation: CASIAQGPEQYF.

The CDR3 DNA sequence: TGTGCCAGCAGCTTAGATGGAGGGGAGGTCTCACCCCTCCACTTT. Translated, it gives CASSLDGGEVSPLHF. The chain links TRBV7-2 to TRBJ1-6, with D maybe TRBD1 (5 bases). Germline assignment: CDR1 SGHTA and CDR2 FQGNSA. CDR3 length: 15 residues. The V and J ends lost 1 base and 10 bases respectively, with 14 bases between them.

This chain connects TRBV9 to TRBJ2-1; TRBD2 might be the D (7 bases). V was cut by 9 bases and J by 4 bases, with 20 bases left in between. The CDR3 loop spans 15 amino acids. Germline CDR1 SGDLS, CDR2 YYNGEE. Here the CDR3 reads CATSRGGREYNEQFF. The DNA for the CDR3 is TGTGCCACCTCGAGGGGGGGGCGGGAGTACAATGAGCAGTTCTTC. The full variable domain, its missing parts supplied by reference TRBV9 and TRBJ2-1, is DSGVTQTPKHLITATGQRVTLRCSPRSGDLSVYWYQQSLDQGLQFLIQYYNGEERAKGNILERFSAQQFPDLHSELNLSSLELGDSALYFCATSRGGREYNEQFFGPGTRLTVL.

The chain uses TRBV19 and TRBJ2-3; 7 positions match TRBD2. V shed 7 bases and J 5 bases; nucleotides not matched to a gene: 6. Germline V lookup: CDR1 LNHDA, CDR2 SQIVND (reference sequence). The CDR3 consists of 13 residues. As DNA, the CDR3 is TGTGCCAGTAAGGCGGGAGATCGAGATACGCAGTATTTT. This codes for CASKAGDRDTQYF.

The chain couples TRBV6-2 or TRBV6-3 to TRBJ2-7; TRBD1 matches at 8 bases. Germline loops: CDR1 MNHEY, CDR2 SVGEGT. The J segment lost 2 bases and the V segment lost 2 bases, leaving 8 bases of the junction unmatched. The CDR3 extends over 16 amino acids. DNA for the CDR3: TGTGCCAGCAGTTACGGCAGGGGGCGGGCTCCCTACGAGCAGTACTTC. Its translation: CASSYGRGRAPYEQYF.

The chain combines TRBV4-3 with TRBJ1-4; 10 nucleotides match TRBD1. The germline V gene has CDR1 LGHNA and CDR2 YSLEER. J was trimmed by 8 bases and V by 0 bases; bases with no gene match: 6. This CDR3 has 16 residues. The CDR3 DNA reads TGCGCCAGCAGCCAAGATCCAGGACAGGGGGGGGAAAAACTGTTTTTT. It yields the protein CASSQDPGQGGEKLFF.

The V call is TRBV2, the J call TRBJ2-3, with 7 positions matching TRBD2. The CDR3 has 14 residues. Germline assignment: CDR1 SNHLY and CDR2 FYNNEI. Losses at the gene ends were 5 bases for V and 0 bases for J; bases not matched to a gene: 2. CDR3 nucleotides: TGTGCCAGCAGTATAGCGGGCAGCACAGATACGCAGTATTTT. Encoded protein: CASSIAGSTDTQYF.

The J gene is TRBJ2-7, the V gene TRBV7-2, with a possible D match to TRBD2 (6 bases). This CDR3 is 13 amino acids long. Trimming cost V 3 bases and J 2 bases, with 8 bases left between them. Looked up from germline, CDR1 is SGHTA and CDR2 is FQGNSA. The CDR3 DNA reads TGTGCCAGCAGCTTCGGGAGAACCTACGAGCAGTACTTC. Translating it yields CASSFGRTYEQYF.

The chain uses TRBV24-1 and TRBJ2-3, with TRBD1 matching 10 bases. From germline, CDR1 is KGHDR and CDR2 SFDVKD. The CDR3 contains 21 residues. Trimming cost V 1 base and J 0 bases; bases outside gene matches: 15. The DNA for the CDR3 is TGTGCCACCAGTGATTTCAATGACAGGGGGCTGGTAGCAGCTAGCACAGATACGCAGTATTTT. Its translation: CATSDFNDRGLVAASTDTQYF.

This sequence joins TRBV5-6 and TRBJ2-3; D ambiguous. Germline CDR1 is SGHDT and CDR2 is YYEEEE. The length of the CDR3 is 12 residues. V lost 4 bases to trimming and J lost 6 bases, with 9 bases between them. CDR3 sequence (DNA): TGTGCCAGCAGCATCCAAGAGGATACGCAGTATTTT. Its protein is CASSIQEDTQYF.